This T cell receptor beta chain was identified during a study of blood T cell repertoires in COVID-19 (dated by TCRdb to 2018 to 2021). Broadly, across the study: Collaborator samples came from the United States, Italy and Spain and covered acute and convalescent phases of COVID-19. The prospective study material was composed of cDNA or gDNA derived from T cells, B-cell-depleted T cells, or PBMCs. Deeply sampled blood TCRbeta repertoires from subjects exposed to, actively infected with, or recovered from COVID-19 were included in the dataset. The repertoires were released in a freely available public database intended as a resource for research on the immune response to SARS-CoV-2. Samples were obtained from the ongoing ImmuneRACE study (first 160 participants) and from over a thousand subjects provided by 6 global collaborators. Nearly every sample came with metadata listing a de-identified subject ID, COVID-19 status, age in years and sex. Where available, HLA class I and class II types were obtained from metadata supplied by the sample provider rather than from assay-based typing. Broad study findings and their caveats: The quantity of clinical and demographic metadata differed by source and by participant and was supplied without curation.

A word on this clone: Its antigen specificity is not known. Base quality data are lacking; no much larger clone is found one base away.

Whole blood was collected in K2EDTA tubes by collaborating institutions according to the institutions' own protocols. For TCRbeta analysis, collaborators shipped samples in one of three forms: frozen whole blood, isolated PBMCs, or DNA extracted from either of those sample types. TCRbeta CDR3 regions were amplified from genomic DNA using the immunoSEQ Assay, a bias-controlled multiplex PCR. Per the original workflow: The number of nucleated cells in each sample was estimated from the amplification of reference gene primers within the assay. To quantify the absolute abundance of each unique TCRbeta CDR3 rearrangement, sequence reads were collapsed and filtered. For each sample, productive Simpson clonality was calculated as the square root of Simpson's diversity index over productive rearrangements. Not all clones reach the TCRdb copy of this immuneACCESS table, which keeps in-frame sequences only. Checked studies attribute under half of the gap to unresolved V genes and leave the rest unexplained. The D gene and trimming were derived from the DNA, and the V and J assignments and clone size from that table. For this sample the table gives over 350,000 clones, of which around 88% were detected only once. Of the sample, 4% to 5.5% is held by the ten largest clones.

A distance of 6 bases separates the germline ends of V and J, which lose 0 bases and 5 bases respectively. The CDR3 measures 13 amino acids from cysteine to phenylalanine. Just the 39-base CDR3 DNA is kept, in frame starting at base 1. The germline V gene supplies CDR1 KGHDR and CDR2 SFDVKD. The receptor chain draws on TRBV24-1 and TRBJ1-2; TRBD1 could be the D gene, as 6 bases match. Source material: peripheral blood. The TCR comes from a woman in her 30s with acute or convalescent COVID-19. The CDR3 region: CATSDLRGYGYTF. The base sequence is TGTGCCACCAGTGATTTGAGGGGGTATGGCTACACCTTC.